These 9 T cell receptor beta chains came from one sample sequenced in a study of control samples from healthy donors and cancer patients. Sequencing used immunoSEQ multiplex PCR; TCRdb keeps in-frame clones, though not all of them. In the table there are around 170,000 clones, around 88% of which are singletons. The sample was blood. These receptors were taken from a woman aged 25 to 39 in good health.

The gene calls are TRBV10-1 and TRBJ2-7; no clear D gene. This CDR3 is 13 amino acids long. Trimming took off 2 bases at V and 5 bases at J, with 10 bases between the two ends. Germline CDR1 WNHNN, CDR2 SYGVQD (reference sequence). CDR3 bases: TGCGCCAGCAGTGAGGCGACTGTGGACGAGCAGTACGTC. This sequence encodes CASSEATVDEQYV.

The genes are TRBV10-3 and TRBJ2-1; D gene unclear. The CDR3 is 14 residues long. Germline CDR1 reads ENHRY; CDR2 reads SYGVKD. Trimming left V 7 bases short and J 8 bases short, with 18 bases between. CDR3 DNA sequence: TGTGCCATCAAAGCCATGGCTAGTTCCGATGAGCAGTTCTTC. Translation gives CAIKAMASSDEQFF.

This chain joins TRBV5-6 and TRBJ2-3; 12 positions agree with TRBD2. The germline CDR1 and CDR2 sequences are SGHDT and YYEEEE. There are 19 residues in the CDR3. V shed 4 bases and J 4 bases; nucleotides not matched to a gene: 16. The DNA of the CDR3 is TGTGCCAGCAGCCGACTAGCGGGGGCGAGGACCCTGGGCGCAGATACGCAGTATTTT. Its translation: CASSRLAGARTLGADTQYF.

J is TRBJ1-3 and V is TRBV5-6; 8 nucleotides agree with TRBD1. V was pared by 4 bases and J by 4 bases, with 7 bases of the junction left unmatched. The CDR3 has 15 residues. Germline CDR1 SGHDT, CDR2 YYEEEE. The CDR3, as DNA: TGTGCCAGCAGCCAACCAGGGACAGGCGGAAACACCATATATTTT. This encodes CASSQPGTGGNTIYF.

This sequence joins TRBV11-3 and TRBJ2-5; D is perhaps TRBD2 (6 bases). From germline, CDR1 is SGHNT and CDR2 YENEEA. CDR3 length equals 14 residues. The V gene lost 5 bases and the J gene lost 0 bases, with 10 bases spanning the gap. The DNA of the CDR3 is TGTGCCAGCAGCCACGGGGGTAACCAAGAGACCCAGTACTTC. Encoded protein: CASSHGGNQETQYF.

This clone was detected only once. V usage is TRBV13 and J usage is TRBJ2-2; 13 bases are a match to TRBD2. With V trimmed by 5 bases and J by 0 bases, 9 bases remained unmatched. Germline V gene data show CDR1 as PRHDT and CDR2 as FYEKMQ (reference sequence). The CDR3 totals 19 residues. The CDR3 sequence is CASSPRTSGRSPNTGELFF. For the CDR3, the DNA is TGTGCCAGCAGCCCTCGGACTAGCGGGAGATCCCCGAACACCGGGGAGCTGTTTTTT.

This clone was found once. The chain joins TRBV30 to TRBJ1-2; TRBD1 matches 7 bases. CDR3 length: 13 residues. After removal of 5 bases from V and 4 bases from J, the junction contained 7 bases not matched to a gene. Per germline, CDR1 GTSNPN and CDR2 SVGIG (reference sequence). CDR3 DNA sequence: TGTGCCTGGGAAGGGGGCCGGAGCTATGGCTACACCTTC. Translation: CAWEGGRSYGYTF.

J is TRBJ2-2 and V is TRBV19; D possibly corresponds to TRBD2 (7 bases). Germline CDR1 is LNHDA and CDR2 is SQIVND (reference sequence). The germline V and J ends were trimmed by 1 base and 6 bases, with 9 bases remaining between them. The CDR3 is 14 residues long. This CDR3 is CASSIGGGAGELFF. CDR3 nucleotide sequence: TGTGCCAGTAGTATAGGAGGGGGGGCCGGGGAGCTGTTTTTT.

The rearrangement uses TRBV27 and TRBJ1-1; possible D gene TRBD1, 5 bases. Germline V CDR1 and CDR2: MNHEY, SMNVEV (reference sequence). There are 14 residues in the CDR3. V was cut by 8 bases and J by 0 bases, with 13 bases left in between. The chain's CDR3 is CASRQTAMNTEAFF. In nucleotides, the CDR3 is TGTGCCAGCCGACAGACAGCAATGAACACTGAAGCTTTCTTT.